This TCR beta chain was identified in a study of blood T cells in healthy people across ages. A few counts support this clonotype. It was with a sample-barcoded 5' primer and a J-beta primer mix that a second PCR of roughly 7 to 12 cycles was run. TCRdb reprocessed the 5' RACE reads with MiXCR, giving one entry per CDR3 protein. The repertoire includes more than 1 million distinct CDR3 sequences, under 55% of them detected once, and about 20% sits in the top ten. The origin of this receptor is a woman between 55 and 75 years old in good health. Sequencing used blood.

The CDR3 DNA is TGCGCCAGCAGCAACCCACCGGGACTAGCGGTGAGGGGGACCCAGTACTTC. This gives the protein CASSNPPGLAVRGTQYF. The chain has TRBV5-1 and TRBJ2-5, with 11 bases lining up with TRBD2. The V gene end was trimmed by 4 bases and the J gene end by 7 bases; junction bases not matched to a gene: 15. This CDR3 has 17 amino acids. Germline CDR1 SGHRS, CDR2 YFSETQ.